Each of the 5 T cell receptor beta chains below was sequenced from the same sample in a study of cytomegalovirus exposure and HLA in healthy donors. Primers: 60 Vbeta forward and 13 Jbeta reverse. Clones were read by immunoSEQ multiplex PCR, and TCRdb kept only the in-frame ones, dropping some. The sample holds about 160,000 clones, around four fifths seen once. Sequencing used PBMCs. The receptor set was obtained from a girl aged 2 to 9 in good health and CMV-seropositive.

CDR3 sequence (DNA): TGTGCCAGCAGCTTAGCTGGCGGGAGGGCCGATGAGCAGTTCTTC. The encoded protein is CASSLAGGRADEQFF. The chain combines TRBV13 with TRBJ2-1, with 9 nucleotides matching TRBD2. J was trimmed by 8 bases and V by 1 base; bases with no gene match: 6. CDR1 is PRHDT, CDR2 FYEKMQ, per germline (reference sequence). The CDR3 loop spans 15 amino acids.

The CDR3 reads CASSETGTENIQYF. CDR3 nucleotides: TGTGCCAGCAGCGAGACAGGGACCGAAAACATTCAGTACTTC. The chain employs TRBV9 and TRBJ2-4; 7 positions agree with TRBD1. The CDR3 is made up of 14 amino acids. Germline V gene data show CDR1 as SGDLS and CDR2 as YYNGEE. V lost 3 bases, J lost 5 bases, and 5 bases stayed unmatched.

For this clone: Sequence at one end of the junction differs from germline and may be a read error. This rearrangement joins TRBV4-1 to TRBJ1-4; the match to TRBD1 covers 9 bases. This CDR3 is 16 amino acids long. The germline CDR1 and CDR2 sequences are MGHRA and YSYEKL. DNA of the CDR3: TGCGCCAGTAGCCAAGTCCAGCGACAGGGGGGTGAAAAACTGTTTTTT. Amino acid sequence: CASSQVQRQGGEKLFF.

This chain links TRBV5-1 with TRBJ2-7; weak D call: TRBD2 (6 bases). The CDR3 has 13 residues. Germline V gene sequence: CDR1 SGHRS, CDR2 YFSETQ. Trimming took off 4 bases at V and 5 bases at J, with 13 bases between the two ends. CDR3 region: CASSPGVRNEQYF. The CDR3, as DNA: TGCGCCAGCAGCCCGGGGGTTCGGAACGAGCAGTACTTC.

This chain connects TRBV27 to TRBJ2-7; 13 nucleotides line up with TRBD2. This CDR3 spans 17 amino acids. The V gene end was trimmed by 5 bases and the J gene end by 6 bases; junction bases not matched to a gene: 13. From germline, CDR1 is MNHEY and CDR2 SMNVEV (reference sequence). The CDR3 spells CASSLNQGGTSGTEQYF. CDR3 DNA sequence: TGTGCCAGCAGTCTTAACCAGGGGGGGACTAGCGGGACCGAGCAGTACTTC.